These 27 T cell receptor beta chains were all obtained from the same sample, sequenced in a study of blood T cell repertoires in COVID-19. Data came from immunoSEQ multiplex PCR; TCRdb stores just in-frame clones and leaves some out. In the table there are 150,000 to 200,000 clones, around nine tenths of which are singletons. Sample: peripheral blood. These receptors originate from a man between 65 and 85 years old with acute or convalescent COVID-19.

CDR3 bases: TGTGCCAGCAGCGTACAGGGTAACTATGGCTACACCTTC. The encoded protein is CASSVQGNYGYTF. The chain employs TRBV9 and TRBJ1-2, with a weak D call TRBD1 (5 bases). CDR3 length equals 13 residues. The ends were cut back, 1 base at V and 1 base at J, with 5 bases in the middle. Germline CDR1 and CDR2: SGDLS and YYNGEE.

The rearrangement uses TRBV27 and TRBJ2-7, with a weak D call TRBD2 (6 bases). There are 19 residues in the CDR3. CDR1 MNHEY and CDR2 SMNVEV come from the germline V gene (reference sequence). Trimming removed 5 bases from V and 3 bases from J, with 29 bases in between. CDR3 amino acids: CASSPSSGTFRNRFYEQYF. CDR3 nucleotides: TGTGCCAGCAGTCCTAGCTCAGGGACTTTCAGAAACAGGTTCTACGAGCAGTACTTC.

The V and J genes are TRBV5-4 and TRBJ1-4; 8 bases match TRBD1. Germline CDR1 is SGHNT and CDR2 is YYREEE (reference sequence). The CDR3 consists of 14 residues. The trim removed 4 bases at V and 8 bases at J, leaving 7 bases unmatched. The CDR3 spells CASSIQGAEEKLFF. Here the CDR3 DNA reads TGTGCCAGCAGCATCCAGGGGGCGGAAGAAAAACTGTTTTTT. The full variable domain, in which reference TRBV5-4 and TRBJ1-4 provide the parts outside the CDR3, is ETGVTQSPTHLIKTRGQQVTLRCSSQSGHNTVSWYQQALGQGPQFIFQYYREEENGRGNFPPRFSGLQFPNYSSELNVNALELDDSALYLCASSIQGAEEKLFFGSGTQLSVL.

This clone was observed a single time. The chain is built from TRBV12-3 or TRBV12-4 and TRBJ2-1; possibly TRBD1 for D (6 bases). This CDR3 contains 11 residues. V gave up 5 bases and J gave up 10 bases, with 9 bases separating them. This CDR3 reads CASSTGYEQFF. The CDR3 DNA sequence: TGTGCCAGCAGTACAGGGTACGAGCAGTTCTTC.

The CDR3 DNA sequence: TGTGCCAGCAGGACTACAGATCAGCCCCAGCATTTT. Encoded protein: CASRTTDQPQHF. V is TRBV27 and J is TRBJ1-5; D not certain. CDR1 is MNHEY and CDR2 is SMNVEV in the germline V gene (reference sequence). V dropped 6 bases and J dropped 5 bases, with 8 bases sitting between them. The CDR3 spans 12 residues.

This clone was seen once. J is TRBJ2-5 and V is TRBV6-1, with 7 bases lining up with TRBD1. The CDR3 contains 16 residues. CDR1 is MNHNS and CDR2 is SASEGT in the germline V gene. V was pared by 0 bases and J by 0 bases, with 4 bases of the junction left unmatched. The DNA for the CDR3 is TGTGCCAGCAGTGAAGCAAGGACAGGATACCAAGAGACCCAGTACTTC. Translation gives CASSEARTGYQETQYF.

The chain has TRBV2 and TRBJ2-1, with D perhaps matching TRBD1 (6 bases). Germline CDR1 SNHLY, CDR2 FYNNEI. This CDR3 is 10 amino acids long. Trimming cost V 7 bases and J 12 bases, with 10 bases left between them. CDR3 residues: CASNRVRQFF. In DNA, the CDR3 is TGTGCCAGCAACAGGGTTAGGCAGTTCTTC.

V and J are TRBV6-2 or TRBV6-3 and TRBJ1-6; TRBD1 aligns across 7 bases. Germline V CDR1 and CDR2: MNHEY, SVGEGT. V was pared by 2 bases and J by 8 bases, with 3 bases of the junction left unmatched. This CDR3 region has 14 residues. In DNA form, the CDR3 reads TGTGCCAGCAGTTACGACAGGGTGGATTCACCCCTCCACTTT. Amino acids: CASSYDRVDSPLHF.

The gene calls are TRBV27 and TRBJ2-5, with 10 bases matching TRBD2. The V and J ends lost 3 bases and 5 bases, in that order; junction bases with no gene match: 12. CDR1 is MNHEY, CDR2 SMNVEV, per germline (reference sequence). This CDR3 is 17 amino acids long. The CDR3: CASSLRGSGRRVETQYF. The CDR3, as DNA: TGTGCCAGCAGTTTGAGGGGTAGCGGGAGGAGGGTGGAGACCCAGTACTTC.

The chain is built from TRBV6-1 and TRBJ2-3; D is unresolved. From germline, CDR1 is MNHNS and CDR2 SASEGT. The length of the CDR3 is 15 residues. Trimming took off 1 base at V and 4 bases at J, with 12 bases between the two ends. The DNA of the CDR3 is TGTGCCAGCAGTGAAGTGGCCTTAAATTCAGATACGCAGTATTTT. As protein: CASSEVALNSDTQYF.

The V gene is TRBV2, the J gene TRBJ1-5; D remains unclear. V lost 7 bases to trimming and J lost 3 bases, with 13 bases between them. Germline CDR1 reads SNHLY; CDR2 reads FYNNEI. This CDR3 region has 14 residues. DNA of the CDR3: TGTGCCAGCACCTTACATGGTACCAATCAGCCCCAGCATTTT. It encodes CASTLHGTNQPQHF.

The V and J genes are TRBV6-7 and TRBJ2-4, with a tentative D call TRBD1 (6 bases). TRBV6-7 is an ORF for which the function is uncertain. The V end was cut by 9 bases, the J end by 0 bases, with 27 bases between. The CDR3 is 19 amino acids. The CDR3 sequence: CARRLGQKMTRLAKNIQYF. CDR3 bases: TGTGCCAGGCGATTAGGACAGAAAATGACGAGACTAGCCAAAAACATTCAGTACTTC.

To note about this clone: A much larger clone lies one base from this, so it may be a read error. Different DNA sequences within this sample yield the same CDR3. The chain couples TRBV7-9 to TRBJ2-7, with D perhaps matching TRBD2 (6 bases). Per germline, CDR1 SEHNR and CDR2 FQNEAQ (reference sequence). This CDR3 spans 12 amino acids. V shed 3 bases and J shed 5 bases, with 8 bases lying between them. CDR3 bases: TGTGCCAGCAGCTTCGGGGAGGACGAGCAGTACTTC. Its translation is CASSFGEDEQYF.

The J gene is TRBJ1-1, the V gene TRBV5-1; D is undetermined. The CDR3 consists of 14 residues. V lost 0 bases to trimming and J lost 0 bases, with 6 bases between them. Germline-derived CDR1 and CDR2 are SGHRS and YFSETQ. Here the CDR3 reads CASSLVHLNTEAFF. In DNA form, the CDR3 reads TGCGCCAGCAGCTTGGTACATCTGAACACTGAAGCTTTCTTT.

This rearrangement joins TRBV7-2 to TRBJ2-3, with TRBD2 identical over 9 bases. Unmatched junction bases numbered 8, after V lost 1 base and J lost 6 bases. The CDR3 sequence is 16 residues long. Germline V gene sequence: CDR1 SGHTA, CDR2 FQGNSA. The CDR3, as DNA: TGTGCCAGCAGCTTAGATTGGGCTAGCGGGATGGATACGCAGTATTTT. Translation: CASSLDWASGMDTQYF.

As for this clone: The same CDR3 also results from other DNA sequences found in this sample. The genes are TRBV7-9 and TRBJ1-4, with 10 bases identical to TRBD1. Trimming cost V 5 bases and J 6 bases; bases outside gene matches: 3. Germline V gene sequence: CDR1 SEHNR, CDR2 FQNEAQ (reference sequence). This CDR3 has 14 amino acids. CDR3 sequence: CASSPGQGDEKLFF. CDR3 bases: TGTGCCAGCAGCCCCGGACAGGGGGATGAAAAACTGTTTTTT.

This chain uses TRBV5-5 with TRBJ2-5; 12 positions agree with TRBD2. Germline V CDR1 and CDR2: SGHKS, YYEKEE (reference sequence). This CDR3 has 14 residues. Unmatched junction bases numbered 4, after V lost 6 bases and J lost 4 bases. CDR3 nucleotides: TGTGCCAGCATTCTAGCGGGGGGGCCAGAGACCCAGTACTTC. Its protein is CASILAGGPETQYF.

The chain links TRBV7-3 to TRBJ1-2; 9 bases map to TRBD1. CDR1 is SGHTA and CDR2 is FQGTGA in the germline V gene. CDR3 size: 13 residues. The V gene end was trimmed by 5 bases and the J gene end by 5 bases; junction bases not matched to a gene: 3. CDR3 DNA sequence: TGTGCCAGCAGCCCGGGACAGGGTTATGGCTACACCTTC. Its translation is CASSPGQGYGYTF.

This clone is a singleton in its sample. The CDR3 reads CASSSTGTLNTEAFF. The CDR3 nucleotides read TGTGCCAGTAGCTCTACCGGGACACTGAACACTGAAGCTTTCTTT. The chain combines TRBV19 with TRBJ1-1; possibly TRBD1 for D (6 bases). This CDR3 spans 15 amino acids. Trimming took 6 bases from V and 0 from J, leaving 14 bases between them. Germline V gives CDR1 LNHDA, CDR2 SQIVND (reference sequence). The full variable domain, completed using reference TRBV19 and TRBJ1-1, is DGGITQSPKYLFRKEGQNVTLSCEQNLNHDAMYWYRQDPGQGLRLIYYSQIVNDFQKGDIAEGYSVSREKKESFPLTVTSAQKNPTAFYLCASSSTGTLNTEAFFGQGTRLTVV.

V gene TRBV9 combines with J gene TRBJ1-6; weak D call: TRBD1 (5 bases). This CDR3 spans 14 amino acids. Trimming took 0 bases from V and 7 from J, leaving 8 bases between them. CDR1 is SGDLS, CDR2 YYNGEE, per germline. The CDR3 nucleotides read TGTGCCAGCAGCGTAGAACAGGAGAATTCACCCCTCCACTTT. Protein: CASSVEQENSPLHF.

The chain joins TRBV7-2 to TRBJ1-4; D gene ambiguous. Per the germline V gene, CDR1 is SGHTA and CDR2 is FQGNSA. The CDR3 sequence is 16 residues long. V lost 5 bases and J lost 0, with 13 bases in between. The CDR3 protein is CASSPFAAATNEKLFF. The CDR3 DNA reads TGTGCCAGCAGCCCCTTTGCTGCAGCAACTAATGAAAAACTGTTTTTT.

The V gene is TRBV28, the J gene TRBJ1-3; TRBD1 matches at 9 bases. Germline V gives CDR1 MDHEN, CDR2 SYDVKM. The CDR3 covers 14 residues. Trimming at V came to 5 bases and at J to 3 bases, leaving 2 bases not matched to a gene. The CDR3 here is CASSRTGDGNTIYF. The CDR3, as DNA: TGTGCCAGCAGTCGGACAGGGGATGGAAACACCATATATTTT.

The chain is built from TRBV6-2 or TRBV6-3 and TRBJ2-1; TRBD2 matches 7 bases. Germline CDR1 and CDR2: MNHEY and SVGEGT. The CDR3 runs 15 residues. Trimming took 4 bases from V and 6 from J; bases not matched to a gene: 9. The CDR3 nucleotides are TGTGCCAGCAGTTTCGGACTAGTATATGCCAATGAGCAGTTCTTC. Its protein product is CASSFGLVYANEQFF.

This sequence joins TRBV10-3 and TRBJ1-5; D is unresolved. Looked up from germline, CDR1 is ENHRY and CDR2 is SYGVKD. The CDR3 has 14 amino acids. V was clipped by 4 bases and J by 0 bases, with 7 bases between them. The CDR3 DNA follows: TGTGCCATCAGTGCCACTAATAGCAATCAGCCCCAGCATTTT. Translating it yields CAISATNSNQPQHF.

The chain recombines TRBV5-1 with TRBJ2-5; tentative D call: TRBD1 (6 bases). V gave up 4 bases and J gave up 5 bases, with 18 bases separating them. The CDR3 covers 15 residues. Germline V CDR1 and CDR2: SGHRS, YFSETQ. The CDR3 here is CASSREGRGSETQYF. The DNA for the CDR3 is TGCGCCAGCAGCCGAGAAGGCAGGGGCTCCGAGACCCAGTACTTC.

V gene TRBV5-6 combines with J gene TRBJ1-2; D not certain. The V end lost 0 bases, the J end lost 3 bases, and 6 bases lay between the germline ends. CDR3 length: 13 residues. In germline, CDR1 is SGHDT, CDR2 YYEEEE. The CDR3 DNA reads TGTGCCAGCAGCTTGGGGAGAGACTATGGCTACACCTTC. It codes for CASSLGRDYGYTF.

The chain joins TRBV28 to TRBJ2-7; the D gene is possibly TRBD2 (5 bases). V was cut by 5 bases and J by 0 bases, with 11 bases left in between. Germline lookup yields CDR1 MDHEN and CDR2 SYDVKM. There are 14 residues in the CDR3. CDR3 amino acids: CASSATGVSYEQYF. The CDR3 DNA reads as TGTGCCAGCAGTGCAACCGGGGTCTCCTACGAGCAGTACTTC.